The 5 T cell receptor beta chains reported below all come from one sample, sequenced in a study of brain T cells in children with intractable seizures. Assay used: immunoSEQ multiplex PCR; TCRdb lists only in-frame clones, some missing. The sample records about 80,000 clones, 91% being singletons. The sequencing used peripheral blood, collected at surgery. All receptors derive from a girl between 2 and 10 years old with Rasmussen encephalitis and intractable seizures.

J is TRBJ2-3 and V is TRBV9; the D gene is possibly TRBD2 (6 bases). Germline assignment: CDR1 SGDLS and CDR2 YYNGEE. V was pared by 5 bases and J by 1 base, with 11 bases between. The length of the CDR3 is 14 residues. Here the CDR3 reads CASSSGLRTDTQYF. CDR3 DNA sequence: TGTGCCAGCAGTTCGGGACTTCGCACAGATACGCAGTATTTT.

The chain employs TRBV13 and TRBJ1-3; D is uncertain. Germline V lookup: CDR1 PRHDT, CDR2 FYEKMQ (reference sequence). Between the trimmed V and J ends, which lost 0 bases and 3 bases, there was a span of 12 bases. The CDR3 covers 16 residues. The CDR3 protein is CASSLGAADGGNTIYF. The CDR3 DNA sequence: TGTGCCAGCAGCTTAGGGGCAGCGGATGGTGGAAACACCATATATTTT.

The chain has TRBV10-3 and TRBJ2-1, with D uncertain. Deletions cut 3 bases from V and 6 bases from J, with 6 bases between. The CDR3 sequence is 12 residues long. Germline values: CDR1 ENHRY, CDR2 SYGVKD. The CDR3 DNA reads as TGTGCCATCAGTGACAATACCAATGAGCAGTTCTTC. This gives the protein CAISDNTNEQFF.

The chain uses TRBV18 and TRBJ2-1; 11 bases fit TRBD2. This CDR3 has 17 amino acids. After removal of 3 bases from V and 2 bases from J, the junction contained 6 bases not matched to a gene. CDR1 and CDR2 (germline): KGHSH, LQKENI. The CDR3: CASSPPLSGGAYNEQFF. DNA of the CDR3: TGTGCCAGCTCACCGCCCCTTAGCGGGGGGGCCTACAATGAGCAGTTCTTC.

The chain recombines TRBV5-4 with TRBJ2-2, with 10 bases identical to TRBD1. This CDR3 has 14 residues. The ends lost 5 bases at V and 7 bases at J; junction bases unmatched: 5. CDR1 and CDR2 from the germline V gene are SGHNT and YYREEE (reference sequence). This chain's CDR3 is CASRDRGFSGELFF. The CDR3 DNA is TGTGCCAGCAGGGACAGGGGGTTTAGCGGGGAGCTGTTTTTT.